This T cell receptor (beta chain) was sequenced for a study of post-analysis software for immune sequencing data (dated by TCRdb to about 2015). In the study overall: The recorded disease courses included relapsing-remitting, secondary progressive and progressive-relapsing multiple sclerosis, and some patients had no subtype annotation. The patient repertoires were set against under 13 previously published healthy control repertoires from donors whose ages ranged from roughly 6 to 25 years. A subset of samples was prepared in parallel using single-end sample barcoding, then pooled and co-amplified after Illumina adapter ligation.

Preparation of the library involved PCR. Data came from an Illumina HiSeq 2500. To reduce PCR and sequencing biases, unique molecular identifiers were incorporated into the TCR beta cDNA libraries. Approximately 500,000 cDNA molecules were obtained per 1 to 10 million input T cells, so each molecule approximated one T cell. The patient libraries were prepared and sequenced using the same protocol as the earlier healthy control dataset. Samples belonging to the same batch were prepared together, multiplexed and sequenced on a shared HiSeq lane. As for the authors' bioinformatics: Raw barcoded reads were processed with MIGEC, discarding single-read molecular identifier groups before consensus assembly and CDR3 extraction. VDJtools was used for post-analysis of the clonotype tables, and diversity was normalized by down-sampling every dataset to the size of the smallest sample. Repertoire overlap clustering matched CDR3 amino acid but not nucleotide sequences to correct batch-related cross-sample contamination. TCRdb trimmed the raw reads at Q25, called clones with MiXCR and kept productive beta chains. When rows share a CDR3 protein, they turn into one entry using the most common DNA and genes. These V and J calls are TCRdb output, not the study's own analysis. Counted in this sample were 800,000 to 950,000 distinct CDR3 sequences; roughly 50% of them appeared once. The top ten hold roughly 4.4% of the sample.

To demonstrate the VDJtools post-analysis software, the study profiled TCR beta repertoires from the peripheral blood of about 13 young patients with multiple sclerosis. Multiple sclerosis patients were children and adolescents aged about 6 to 17 years. Paper-wide results and their limitations: Normalized Chao1 diversity was significantly lower in multiple sclerosis patients than controls, suggesting substantial peripheral T-cell clonal expansion. Strong co-clustering of samples prepared in the same batch was shown by direct clustering with F measure, prompting a batch-effect correction. Roughly 5 TRBV segments, including TRBV5-6, TRBV5-1 and TRBV20-1, were significantly more frequent in patients than controls. The multiple sclerosis patient group was slightly younger than the control group.

V is cut back by 6 bases and J by 6 bases, with 7 bases in the junction unmatched. The CDR3 holds 14 amino acids from the cysteine to the phenylalanine. Only CDR3 DNA remains: 42 bases, in frame from the first base. Worth noting for this clonotype: Its antigen remains undetermined. No clone much larger than this one lies a single base away; base qualities are absent.

The chain is assembled from TRBV12-3 or TRBV12-4 and TRBJ2-3; TRBD1 lines up with 9 middle nucleotides. The clonotype originates from a girl between 10 and 17 years old with multiple sclerosis. The sequencing sample was made of blood. The sequenced DNA: TGTGCCAGCAGCTCCGGGACAGGGTTCGATACGCAGTATTTT. This translates into CASSSGTGFDTQYF.